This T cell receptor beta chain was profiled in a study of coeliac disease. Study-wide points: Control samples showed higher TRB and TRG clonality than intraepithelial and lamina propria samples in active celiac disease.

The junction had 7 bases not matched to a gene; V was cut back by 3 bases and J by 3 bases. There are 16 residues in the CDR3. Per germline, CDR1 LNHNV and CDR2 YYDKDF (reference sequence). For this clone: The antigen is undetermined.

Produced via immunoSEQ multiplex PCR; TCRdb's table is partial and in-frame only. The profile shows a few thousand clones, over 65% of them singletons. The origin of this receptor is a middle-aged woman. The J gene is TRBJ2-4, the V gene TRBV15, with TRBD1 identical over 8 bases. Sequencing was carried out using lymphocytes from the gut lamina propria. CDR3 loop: CATSRGTGQGKNIQYF. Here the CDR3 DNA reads TGTGCCACCAGCAGGGGGACTGGACAGGGCAAAAACATTCAGTACTTC. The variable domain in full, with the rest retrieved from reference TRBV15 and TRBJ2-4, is DAMVIQNPRYQVTQFGKPVTLSCSQTLNHNVMYWYQQKSSQAPKLLFHYYDKDFNNEADTPDNFQSRRPNTSFCFLDIRSPGLGDTAMYLCATSRGTGQGKNIQYFGAGTRLSVL.